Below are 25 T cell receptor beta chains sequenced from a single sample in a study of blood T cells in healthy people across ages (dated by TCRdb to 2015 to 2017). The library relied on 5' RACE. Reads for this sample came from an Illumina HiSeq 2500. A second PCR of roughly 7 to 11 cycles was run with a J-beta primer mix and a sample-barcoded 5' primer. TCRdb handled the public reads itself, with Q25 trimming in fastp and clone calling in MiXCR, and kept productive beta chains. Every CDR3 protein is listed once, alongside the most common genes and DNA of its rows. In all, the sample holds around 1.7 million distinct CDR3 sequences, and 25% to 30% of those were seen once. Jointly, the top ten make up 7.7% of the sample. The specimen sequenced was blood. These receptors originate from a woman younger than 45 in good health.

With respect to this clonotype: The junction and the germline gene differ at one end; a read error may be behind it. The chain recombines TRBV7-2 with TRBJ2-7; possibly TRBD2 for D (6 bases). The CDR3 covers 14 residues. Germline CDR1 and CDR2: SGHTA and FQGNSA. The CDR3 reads CASSLEGGDYERYF. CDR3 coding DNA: TGTGCCAGCAGCTTAGAGGGAGGCGACTACGAGCGGTACTTC.

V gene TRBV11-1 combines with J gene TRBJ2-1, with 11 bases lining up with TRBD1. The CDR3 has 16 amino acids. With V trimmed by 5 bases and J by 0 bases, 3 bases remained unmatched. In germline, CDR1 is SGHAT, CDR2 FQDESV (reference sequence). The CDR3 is CASSGGTGGSYNEQFF. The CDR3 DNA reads TGTGCCAGCAGCGGAGGGACAGGGGGCTCCTACAATGAGCAGTTCTTC.

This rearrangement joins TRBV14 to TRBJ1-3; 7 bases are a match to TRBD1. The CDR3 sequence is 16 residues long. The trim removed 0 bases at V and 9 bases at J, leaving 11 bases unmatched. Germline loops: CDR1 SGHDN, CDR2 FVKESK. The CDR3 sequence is CASSQEPGGMKSTIYF. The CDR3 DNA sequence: TGTGCCAGCAGCCAAGAACCAGGGGGTATGAAAAGCACCATATATTTT.

The CDR3 bases are TGTGCCAGCCGCCAGGGCGGAACCGGGGAGCTGTTTTTT. Translating it yields CASRQGGTGELFF. V gene TRBV12-3 or TRBV12-4 combines with J gene TRBJ2-2, with D possibly being TRBD1 (5 bases). The length of the CDR3 is 13 residues. Trimming removed 8 bases at V and 5 bases at J, with 12 bases between.

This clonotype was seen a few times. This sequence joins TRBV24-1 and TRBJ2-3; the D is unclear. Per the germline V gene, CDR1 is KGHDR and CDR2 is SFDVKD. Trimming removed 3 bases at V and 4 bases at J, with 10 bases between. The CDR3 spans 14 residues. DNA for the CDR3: TGTGCCACCAGTGATAGGGTCGGTGCAGATACGCAGTATTTT. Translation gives CATSDRVGADTQYF.

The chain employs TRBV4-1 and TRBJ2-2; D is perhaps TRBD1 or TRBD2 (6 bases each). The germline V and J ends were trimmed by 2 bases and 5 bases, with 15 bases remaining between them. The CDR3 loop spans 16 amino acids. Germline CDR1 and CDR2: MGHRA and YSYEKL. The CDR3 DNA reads TGCGCCAGCAGCCAATCGGCTACAGGGAGGACCGGGGAGCTGTTTTTT. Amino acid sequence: CASSQSATGRTGELFF.

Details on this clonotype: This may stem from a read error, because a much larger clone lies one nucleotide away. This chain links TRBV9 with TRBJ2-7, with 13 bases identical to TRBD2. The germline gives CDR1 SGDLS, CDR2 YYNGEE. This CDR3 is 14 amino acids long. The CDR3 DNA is TGTGCCTGCAGCCCAGGGACTAGCGGGAACGAGCAGTACTTC. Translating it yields CACSPGTSGNEQYF.

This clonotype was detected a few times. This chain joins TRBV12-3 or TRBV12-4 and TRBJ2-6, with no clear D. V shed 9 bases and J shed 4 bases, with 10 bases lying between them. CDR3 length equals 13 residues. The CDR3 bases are TGTGCCAGTCGTGCCCAGGGGGCCAACGTCCTGACTTTC. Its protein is CASRAQGANVLTF.

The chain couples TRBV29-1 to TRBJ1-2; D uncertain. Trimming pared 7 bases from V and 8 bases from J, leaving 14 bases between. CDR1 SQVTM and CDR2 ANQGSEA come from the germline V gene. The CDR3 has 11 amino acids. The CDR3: CSAEGRKGYTF. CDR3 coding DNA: TGCAGCGCTGAGGGCAGGAAAGGCTACACCTTC.

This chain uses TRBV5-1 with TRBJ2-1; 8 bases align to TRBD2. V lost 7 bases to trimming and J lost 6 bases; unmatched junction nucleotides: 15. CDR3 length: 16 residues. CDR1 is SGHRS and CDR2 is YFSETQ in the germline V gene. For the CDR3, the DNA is TGCGCCAGCGGCGGAGGACTAGCAGGCCTCCTCAATGAGCAGTTCTTC. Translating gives CASGGGLAGLLNEQFF.

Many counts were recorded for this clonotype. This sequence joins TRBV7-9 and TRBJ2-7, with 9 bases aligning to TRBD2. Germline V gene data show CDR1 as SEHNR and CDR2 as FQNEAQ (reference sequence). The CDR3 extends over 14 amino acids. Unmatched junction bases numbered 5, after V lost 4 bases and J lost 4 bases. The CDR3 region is CASSSGTSSYEQYF. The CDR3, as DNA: TGTGCCAGCAGCTCCGGGACTAGCTCGTACGAGCAGTACTTC.

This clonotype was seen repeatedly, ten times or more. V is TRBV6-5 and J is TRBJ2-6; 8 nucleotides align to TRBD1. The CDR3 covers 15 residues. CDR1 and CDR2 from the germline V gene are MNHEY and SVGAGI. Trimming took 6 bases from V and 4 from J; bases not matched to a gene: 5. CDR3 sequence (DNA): TGTGCCAGCAGCCTTTGGACAGGGGGGGCCAACGTCCTGACTTTC. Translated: CASSLWTGGANVLTF.

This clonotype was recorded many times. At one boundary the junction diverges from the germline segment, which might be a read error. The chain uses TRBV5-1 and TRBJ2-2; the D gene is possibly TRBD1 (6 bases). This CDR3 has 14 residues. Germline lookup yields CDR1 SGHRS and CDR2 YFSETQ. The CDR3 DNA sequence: TGTGCCAGCAGCCTGGGACAGAACACCGGGGAGCTGTTTTTT. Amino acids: CASSLGQNTGELFF.

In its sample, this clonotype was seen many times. The CDR3 reads CSVVFRGPNYEQYF. CDR3 nucleotides: TGCAGCGTTGTTTTCAGGGGGCCGAATTACGAGCAGTACTTC. The chain joins TRBV29-1 to TRBJ2-7; 8 positions match TRBD1. The V gene's germline CDR1 is SQVTM and CDR2 ANQGSEA. The CDR3 is 14 amino acids. The ends lost 4 bases at V and 4 bases at J; junction bases unmatched: 9.

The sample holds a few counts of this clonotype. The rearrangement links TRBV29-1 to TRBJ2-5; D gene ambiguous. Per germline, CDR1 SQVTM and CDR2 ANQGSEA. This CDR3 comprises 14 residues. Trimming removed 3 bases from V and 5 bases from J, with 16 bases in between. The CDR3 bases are TGCAGCGTTGAGGTAGGACCGTCCCGGGAGACCCAGTACTTC. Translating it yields CSVEVGPSRETQYF.

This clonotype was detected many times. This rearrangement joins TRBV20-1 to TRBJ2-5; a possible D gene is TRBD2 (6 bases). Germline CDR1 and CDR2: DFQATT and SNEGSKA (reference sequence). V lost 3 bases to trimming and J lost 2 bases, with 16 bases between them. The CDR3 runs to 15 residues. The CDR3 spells CSASPLLAPQETQYF. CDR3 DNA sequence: TGCAGTGCTAGCCCCCTTCTAGCGCCACAAGAGACCCAGTACTTC.

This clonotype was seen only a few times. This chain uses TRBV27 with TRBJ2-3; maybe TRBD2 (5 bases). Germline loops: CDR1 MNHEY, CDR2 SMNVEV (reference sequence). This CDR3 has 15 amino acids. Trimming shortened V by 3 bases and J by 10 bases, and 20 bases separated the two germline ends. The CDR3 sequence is CASSFEGPLSTAQYF. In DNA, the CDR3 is TGTGCCAGCAGTTTCGAGGGCCCTCTTTCCACGGCGCAGTATTTT.

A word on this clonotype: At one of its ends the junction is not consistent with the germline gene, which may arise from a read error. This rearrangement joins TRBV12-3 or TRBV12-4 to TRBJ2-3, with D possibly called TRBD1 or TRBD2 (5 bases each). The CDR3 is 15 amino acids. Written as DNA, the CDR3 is TGTGCCAGCAGTGAGAGGGGAATCGGAGCAGATGCGCAGTATTTT. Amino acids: CASSERGIGADAQYF.

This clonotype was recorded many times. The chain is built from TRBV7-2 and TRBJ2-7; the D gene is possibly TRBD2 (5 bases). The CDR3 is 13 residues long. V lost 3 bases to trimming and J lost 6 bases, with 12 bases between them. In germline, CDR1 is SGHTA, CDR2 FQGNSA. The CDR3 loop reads CASSLSIGVEQYF. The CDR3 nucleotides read TGTGCCAGCAGCTTGTCCATCGGGGTCGAGCAGTACTTC.

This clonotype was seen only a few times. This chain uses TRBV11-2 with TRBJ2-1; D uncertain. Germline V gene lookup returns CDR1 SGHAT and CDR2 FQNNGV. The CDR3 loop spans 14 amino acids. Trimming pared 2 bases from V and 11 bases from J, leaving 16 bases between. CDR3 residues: CASSLSSGVSKQFF. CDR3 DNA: TGTGCCAGCAGCTTATCTAGTGGGGTTTCTAAGCAGTTCTTC.

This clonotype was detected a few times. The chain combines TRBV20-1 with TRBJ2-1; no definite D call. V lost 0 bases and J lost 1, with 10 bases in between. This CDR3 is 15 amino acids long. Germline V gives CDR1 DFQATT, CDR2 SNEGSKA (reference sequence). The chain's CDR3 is CSARDQSRSYNEQFF. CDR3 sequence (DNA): TGCAGTGCTAGAGATCAAAGCAGGTCCTACAATGAGCAGTTCTTC.

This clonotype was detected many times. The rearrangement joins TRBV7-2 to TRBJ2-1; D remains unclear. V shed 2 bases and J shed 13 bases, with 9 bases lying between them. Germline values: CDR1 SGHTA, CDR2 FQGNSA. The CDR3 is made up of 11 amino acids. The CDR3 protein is CASSLYQRQFF. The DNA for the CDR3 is TGTGCCAGCAGCTTATACCAGCGACAGTTCTTC.

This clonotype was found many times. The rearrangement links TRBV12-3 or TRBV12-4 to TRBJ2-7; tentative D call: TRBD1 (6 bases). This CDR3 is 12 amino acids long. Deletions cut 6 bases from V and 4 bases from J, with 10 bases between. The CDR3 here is CASSRGRYEQYF. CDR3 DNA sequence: TGTGCCAGCAGCAGGGGCCGGTACGAGCAGTACTTC.

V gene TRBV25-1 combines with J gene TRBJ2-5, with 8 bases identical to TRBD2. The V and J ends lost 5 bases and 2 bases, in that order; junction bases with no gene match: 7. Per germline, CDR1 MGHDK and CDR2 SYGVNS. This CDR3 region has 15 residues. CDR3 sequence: CASSSSSGGQETQYF. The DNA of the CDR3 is TGTGCCAGCAGTTCGTCCAGCGGGGGACAAGAGACCCAGTACTTC.

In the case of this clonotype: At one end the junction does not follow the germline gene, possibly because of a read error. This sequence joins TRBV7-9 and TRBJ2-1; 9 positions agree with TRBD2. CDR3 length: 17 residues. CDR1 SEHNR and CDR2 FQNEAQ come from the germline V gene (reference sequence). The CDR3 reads CASSLNSGGGASNKQFF. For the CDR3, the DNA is TGTGCCAGCAGCTTAAATTCGGGCGGGGGGGCTTCCAATAAGCAGTTCTTC.